Following are 16 T cell receptor beta chains from one sample sequenced in a study of molecular identifiers for immune sequencing clone quantification. TCRdb fed the PCR reads into MiXCR, producing one record per CDR3 protein. The table shows nearly 55,000 distinct CDR3 sequences, with approximately 34% occurring only once. Sequenced material: naive CD8+ T cells from blood, with Jurkat cell RNA spiked in. Subset denoted: FACS-sorted CD8+CD4-CCR7+CD45RA+ naive T cells. The receptors shown here come from a human donor in good health. Some libraries in this study had Jurkat cell RNA spiked in.

The table lists this clonotype with a few counts. V and J are TRBV4-3 and TRBJ2-1; 10 bases match TRBD2. V trimming: 0 bases; J trimming: 2 bases; junction bases outside the gene matches: 4. The CDR3 spans 17 residues. Germline CDR1 is LGHNA and CDR2 is YSLEER. This CDR3 is CASSQDTSGIPYNEQFF. In DNA, the CDR3 is TGCGCCAGCAGCCAAGATACTAGCGGGATCCCCTACAATGAGCAGTTCTTC.

The V call is TRBV4-3, the J call TRBJ2-1; D gene unclear. The CDR3 consists of 12 residues. The germline V gene encodes CDR1 LGHNA and CDR2 YSLEER. V lost 2 bases, J lost 5 bases, and 4 bases lay in between. The CDR3 nucleotides are TGCGCCAGCAGCCAATATAACAATGAGCAGTTCTTC. It yields the protein CASSQYNNEQFF.

The table lists this clonotype with a few counts. This chain links TRBV28 with TRBJ1-4; TRBD1 might be the D (5 bases). This CDR3 is 14 amino acids long. Trimming took off 6 bases at V and 8 bases at J, with 16 bases between the two ends. CDR1 is MDHEN, CDR2 SYDVKM, per germline. CDR3 residues: CASRPQGLREKLFF. In DNA, the CDR3 is TGTGCCAGCAGGCCTCAGGGATTAAGGGAAAAACTGTTTTTT.

The chain employs TRBV2 and TRBJ2-3; D remains ambiguous. The CDR3 covers 10 residues. The V end lost 7 bases, the J end lost 7 bases, and 6 bases lay between the germline ends. CDR1 and CDR2 from the germline V gene are SNHLY and FYNNEI. The CDR3 nucleotides are TGTGCCAGCATGCAGCATACGCAGTATTTT. It yields the protein CASMQHTQYF.

This clonotype was observed a few times. The chain joins TRBV4-3 to TRBJ2-1; 12 bases map to TRBD1. The junction had 4 bases not matched to a gene; V was cut back by 2 bases and J by 8 bases. CDR1 and CDR2 (germline): LGHNA, YSLEER. The length of the CDR3 is 15 residues. For the CDR3, the DNA is TGCGCCAGCAGCCAAACGGGACAGGGGGCCGATGAGCAGTTCTTC. Translation: CASSQTGQGADEQFF.

This clonotype was recorded a few times. At one end, the junction sequence differs from germline, possibly due to a read error. The rearrangement joins TRBV20-1 to TRBJ2-7, with D perhaps TRBD1 (5 bases). CDR1 and CDR2 (germline): DFQATT, SNEGSKA (reference sequence). The CDR3 is made up of 15 amino acids. DNA for the CDR3: TGCAGTGCTCGAGATACCAGGGCCCTTTCCTACGAGCAGTACTTC. It encodes CSARDTRALSYEQYF.

This clonotype was seen ten or more times. The chain employs TRBV7-2 and TRBJ2-5; D gene uncertain. V shed 3 bases and J shed 4 bases, with 15 bases lying between them. The CDR3 has 15 amino acids. Germline V lookup: CDR1 SGHTA, CDR2 FQGNSA. CDR3 sequence: CASSFLSGVGETQYF. The CDR3 nucleotides are TGTGCCAGCAGCTTTTTGTCCGGAGTGGGAGAGACCCAGTACTTC.

The CDR3 DNA reads as TGTGCCAGCAGCGCGGGAGTAGGCACCGGGGAGCTGTTTTTT. The encoded protein is CASSAGVGTGELFF. The V and J genes are TRBV27 and TRBJ2-2, with 7 nucleotides matching TRBD2. V shed 6 bases, J shed 4 bases, and the junction held 5 bases outside the gene matches. Germline loops: CDR1 MNHEY, CDR2 SMNVEV (reference sequence). There are 14 residues in the CDR3.

This rearrangement joins TRBV12-3 or TRBV12-4 to TRBJ2-1, with D perhaps TRBD2 (7 bases). The CDR3 covers 16 residues. V lost 1 base to trimming and J lost 1 base, with 11 bases between them. The CDR3 loop is CASSLGRGLSYNEQFF. The CDR3 DNA follows: TGTGCCAGCAGTTTAGGGCGGGGGCTATCCTACAATGAGCAGTTCTTC.

This clonotype appeared a few times. J is TRBJ1-1 and V is TRBV7-9; D gene ambiguous. V was trimmed by 2 bases and J by 5 bases, leaving 12 bases between them. The CDR3 is made up of 14 amino acids. Germline CDR1 and CDR2: SEHNR and FQNEAQ (reference sequence). As DNA, the CDR3 is TGTGCCAGCAGCTTAATTTCGGGAGGTACTGAAGCTTTCTTT. This gives the protein CASSLISGGTEAFF.

This clonotype occurred a few times. This rearrangement joins TRBV6-2 or TRBV6-3 to TRBJ2-1; D not resolved. The germline V and J ends were trimmed by 6 bases and 7 bases, with 13 bases remaining between them. Per germline, CDR1 MNHEY and CDR2 SVGEGT. This CDR3 is 13 amino acids long. The CDR3 DNA reads as TGTGCCAGCAGCCGGGTCACAATTAATGAGCAGTTCTTC. Residues: CASSRVTINEQFF.

This clonotype occurred many times. The chain joins TRBV6-6 to TRBJ1-1; maybe TRBD1 (6 bases). Germline CDR1 MNHNY, CDR2 SVGAGI (reference sequence). Trimming took 7 bases from V and 4 from J, leaving 16 bases between them. The CDR3 covers 14 residues. CDR3 sequence (DNA): TGTGCCAGCACAAACAGGGTGGTAAGCACTGAAGCTTTCTTT. The encoded protein is CASTNRVVSTEAFF.

As concerns this clonotype: Since the CDR3 does not end with the conserved phenylalanine or tryptophan, this likely comes from a read error. The chain uses TRBV7-6 and TRBJ2-7; 11 positions match TRBD2. V gave up 8 bases and J gave up 2 bases; unmatched junction bases: 11. The CDR3 sequence is 16 residues long. The germline V gene encodes CDR1 SGHVS and CDR2 FNYEAQ. CDR3 sequence: CASCHAIAGGAYEQYI. The CDR3 DNA reads TGTGCCAGCTGCCACGCAATAGCGGGAGGGGCCTACGAGCAGTACATC.

The V gene is TRBV28, the J gene TRBJ2-1; the D is unclear. Looked up from germline, CDR1 is MDHEN and CDR2 is SYDVKM. This CDR3 contains 13 residues. Trimming took off 4 bases at V and 4 bases at J, with 8 bases between the two ends. The CDR3 sequence: CASSSNLYNEQFF. The DNA for the CDR3 is TGTGCCAGCAGTTCGAACCTTTACAATGAGCAGTTCTTC.

The chain links TRBV27 to TRBJ2-3, with 13 bases lining up with TRBD2. The CDR3 runs 19 residues. Unmatched junction bases numbered 9, after V lost 3 bases and J lost 0 bases. Germline-derived CDR1 and CDR2 are MNHEY and SMNVEV (reference sequence). Written as DNA, the CDR3 is TGTGCCAGCAGTTTCAGGACTAGCGGGAGACCTTCTAGCACAGATACGCAGTATTTT. Translated: CASSFRTSGRPSSTDTQYF.

A note on this clonotype: A clone one base away is much larger, so this may be a read error. This chain links TRBV20-1 with TRBJ2-3; possibly TRBD2 for D (6 bases). Germline V CDR1 and CDR2: DFQATT, SNEGSKA (reference sequence). There are 15 residues in the CDR3. CDR3 protein: CGADDRDLKPDTQYF. In DNA, the CDR3 is TGCGGTGCTGACGACCGGGACTTGAAACCAGATACGCAGTATTTT.